This T cell receptor beta chain was found in a study of cytomegalovirus exposure and HLA in healthy donors (dated by TCRdb to between 2016 and 2019). Concerning the study at large: According to an earlier analysis of 587 of the donors, about 180 million T cells yielded roughly 100 million unique TCR beta sequences and less than 300 Gb of sequence data. Approximately 300 gigabases of sequencing data and around 80 million unique TCR sequences made up an early release that covered nearly 650 HLA-typed donors. Among the roughly 400 genotyped donors, under 90% belonged to the genetic ancestry cluster associated with self-reported Caucasian donors. The study aimed to test whether signatures of past pathogen exposure could be identified by cataloging public T cell receptors. Using immunosequencing, the study profiled T cell repertoires from fewer than 700 subjects and related those repertoires to cytomegalovirus serostatus. In addition to the first cohort of approximately 650 subjects, a separate validation cohort of 120 different subjects was used. To predict cytomegalovirus infection status, the study combined high-throughput TCR immunosequencing, statistical association of individual TCRs with disease status, and machine learning. A later analysis re-examined previously published TCR beta repertoires from around 670 donors and added high-resolution HLA genotyping to investigate patterns of TCR occurrence. Rather than using new phenotypic data, the later analysis identified candidate immune exposures from TCR beta sequences and from how often those sequences occurred across donors. To decide whether each TCR beta V gene segment behaved as functional or pseudogenic, an earlier analysis of approximately 620 of the donors relied on high-throughput TCR beta sequencing. Donor age, sex, ethnicity and CMV serostatus were collected together with the repertoire data. Genome-wide SNP genotypes for about three fifths of the roughly 700 donors were used in a later genetic analysis, which treated that subset as a discovery cohort. Every discovery cohort repertoire had been produced on one sequencing platform. HLA typing covered class I and class II loci at four-digit resolution. The number of typed donors differed by locus: 629-630 for A, B, C, DRB1 and DQB1; approximately 530 for DQA1; 606 for DPA1; and some 470 for DPB1. Five DR-DQ haplotypes were treated as single units for association and clustering because of strong linkage in the cohort. On average, roughly 250,000 unique TCR beta nucleotide sequences were sequenced per donor among more than 350 genotyped donors of the cohort, with roughly a sixth of those sequences being non-productive. Study-level results and caveats: A later genetic analysis associated a missense DCLRE1C variant with V-gene and J-gene trimming of TCR beta chains, and an independent cohort replicated the association. The classifier was reported to diagnose cytomegalovirus status with high specificity and sensitivity in both the original cohort and the validation cohort. Most CMV-associated TCR beta chains appeared to be HLA-restricted in a later analysis, and the HLA associations seemed to be driven largely by CMV exposure. The only immune exposure information available for the cohort was CMV serostatus. Most TCR sequences were observed very rarely across donors, whereas some public TCRs were present in many individuals. Only TCR beta chains were sequenced in this cohort, and the absence of alpha or paired-chain data limited detectable features. The authors suggested that the approach could potentially be generalized to other disease states and immunological phenotypes. Correlated functional status among segregating V segments might be attributable to linkage disequilibrium, but an unknown experimental factor could not be ruled out. Several of the top co-occurrence clusters appeared to be linked to parvovirus B19, influenza, CMV and Epstein-Barr virus, according to a later analysis. In a later analysis, HLA-associated TCR beta chains were found to be more clonally expanded and to have lower generation probabilities than equally common non-associated chains. A further reported finding was that TCR beta sequences accurately predicted the HLA-A and HLA-B alleles for most subjects in the first cohort. Presence/absence analyses assumed roughly uniform sequencing depth across donors, an assumption that may not hold. At a false discovery rate of 0.05, a later analysis linked 16,000 or so TCR beta sequences to specific HLA alleles. An earlier analysis of 587 of the donors showed that most TCR beta V segments appeared in productive rearrangements either about 87% or about 30% of the time, which broadly matched IMGT annotations. A group of highly shared sequence variants was considered likely to be a technical artifact of the sequencing pipeline. Strong co-occurrence of HLA alleles, especially DR and DQ, made assigning TCR associations to individual alleles difficult. The 87-base-pair reads could not distinguish some IMGT-functional V segments, including TRBV6-2 and TRBV6-3, so those segments were excluded. Three of the identified cytomegalovirus-associated TCR beta chains were confirmed in vitro to be specific for cytomegalovirus antigens. A later analysis found that TCR association rates varied across HLA loci, with DRB1 alleles showing the most associated TCRs and HLA-C alleles the fewest. According to a later genetic analysis, donors in an Asian-associated ancestry cluster had fewer N-insertions in productive TCRs than the approximately 690-donor mean. Because counts were too low, under 20 rarely observed V segments, including chromosome 9 orphons, were left out of the earlier analysis of a few hundred of the donors. Because HLA typing was missing for some donors at each locus, association tests included only the typed subset. In the study, approximately 160 TCR beta chains were listed as associated with cytomegalovirus.

Deletion took 2 bases off V and 6 bases off J, with a span of 7 bases between the germline ends. The germline V gene yields MRHNA for CDR1 and SNTAGT for CDR2. The CDR3 sequence holds 13 residues, the cysteine and phenylalanine included. The sequence is cut down to CDR3 DNA, 39 bases in frame from base 1. The cohort was made up of about 610 healthy bone marrow donors. All cohort members were sampled while nominally healthy, although unrecorded immune exposures were likely present. The donor was CMV seronegative and was included in the group of several hundred seronegative cohort members. Every donor gave a peripheral blood sample, and the peripheral blood mononuclear cells from that sample were used for TCR beta sequencing. The Qiagen DNeasy Blood Extraction Kit was used to extract genomic DNA from the blood cell samples. The library was obtained by the immunoSEQ multiplex PCR assay. For the multiplex PCR, a mixture combining 60 forward primers for TCR Vbeta segments and 13 reverse primers for TCR Jbeta segments was used. Amplification of the CDR3 region of rearranged TCR beta genes was performed with a multiplex PCR assay on genomic DNA. The Illumina HiSeq System was used to sequence the amplified TCR beta libraries as 87-base-pair reads. The authors' pipeline ran thus. A later analysis tallied some 79 million unique TCR beta chains across the 550 to 850 repertoires, and roughly 11 million of those chains were shared by two or more donors. A nearest-neighbor algorithm error-corrected the raw reads and collapsed the reads into unique sequences, merging closely related sequences to remove PCR and sequencing errors. CDR3 sequences were aligned to IMGT reference sequences to assign V, D and J gene segments. For a sequence to be retained, a match of at least six nucleotides to both a V gene segment and a J gene segment was required. Rearrangements were classified as productive when the CDR3 lacked stop codons and remained in frame with V and J, and all other rearrangements were classified as non-productive. CDR3 was defined by IMGT convention, running from the second conserved V-encoded cysteine to the conserved J-encoded phenylalanine. The earlier analysis of approximately 500 of the donors excluded sequences that lacked an unambiguous match to a single V gene segment. In an earlier analysis of 500 to 750 of the donors, V segments were called functional above 56.7% productive rearrangements and were called segregating when the between-donor standard deviation exceeded 5%. To diagnose cytomegalovirus status from the catalog of TCR beta chain sequences, a statistical classification framework was built. In a later analysis, V and J genes were assigned by comparing TCR nucleotide sequences against IMGT/GENE-DB human TR gene sequences. Using the TCRdist pipeline, a later analysis assigned CDR3 sequences along with most-parsimonious VDJ recombination scenarios. In a later analysis, each TCR beta chain was defined by its CDR3 amino acid sequence together with its V-gene family, and reads lacking a unique V-gene family were excluded. A later analysis removed 592 highly shared, low-generation-probability nucleotide sequences to deal with suspected cross-contamination and a sequencing artifact. A later analysis calculated a clonal expansion index for each public chain from normalized within-repertoire ranks of inferred template counts. In a later analysis, generation probabilities were computed using a VDJ recombination model fitted to out-of-frame rearrangements, and the results were checked against IGoR. In a later analysis, TCR-TCR, TCR-HLA and TCR-CMV co-occurrence was scored with hypergeometric tests, and a repertoire-size bias correction was applied to TCR pairs. False discovery rates were estimated in a later analysis by permuting HLA or CMV assignments 20 times. In a later analysis, co-occurring TCRs were grouped using DBSCAN, and TCRdist sequence similarity was added for clustering within HLA-allele-positive subsets. For co-occurrence clustering, repertoires with fewer than 30,000 or more than 120,000 public chains were excluded, along with about five repertoires with anomalous nucleotide sharing. Entries here come from immuneACCESS through TCRdb and include only in-frame sequences with V and J called. Some clones fail to appear in such tables; in the studies checked, an unresolved V gene covers under half of the shortfall, and the cause of the remainder is unknown. V and J calls and clone size come straight from that table; D and trimming were deduced from the DNA. The sample table lists about 130,000 clones, around 85% of them with a count of one. Roughly 1.8% of the sample rests with the top ten.

A remark on this clone: This receptor's antigen is unknown. Base qualities are not at hand, and no much larger clone is one base apart.

Sequencing used PBMCs. The TCR originated in a boy aged 5 to 17 in good health and CMV-seronegative. The sequence is built from TRBV6-4 and TRBJ2-2; the D region possibly corresponds to TRBD2 (6 bases align). At the DNA level, the sequence is TGTGCCAGCAGTGACAGGGAGGCCGGGGAGCTGTTTTTT. It translates as CASSDREAGELFF.